The 9 T cell receptor beta chains in this list originate from one sample, sequenced in a study of T-cell reconstitution after alpha-beta-depleted transplantation in children. A TCRbeta library incorporating unique molecular identifiers was prepared. TCRdb called the PCR reads again in MiXCR, with one record for every CDR3 protein. Found here are about 600,000 distinct CDR3 sequences, roughly 23% of them singletons; the top ten hold around an eighth. Source: PBMCs, mostly from graft donor cells, taken 360 days after TCRalphabeta/CD19-depleted stem cell transplant. The receptor set was obtained from a boy in the first two years of life who had a stem cell transplant for acute myeloid leukemia, so the T cells may come from the graft donor.

This clonotype has a handful of counts. The V call is TRBV27, the J call TRBJ1-1, with D hard to call. V was trimmed by 4 bases and J by 1 base, leaving 10 bases between them. Germline V gives CDR1 MNHEY, CDR2 SMNVEV (reference sequence). CDR3 length: 14 amino acids. As DNA, the CDR3 is TGTGCCAGCAGTTCCTGGCAGACGAACACTGAAGCTTTCTTT. It encodes CASSSWQTNTEAFF.

This clonotype was seen a few times. The chain has TRBV6-5 and TRBJ2-7; 8 nucleotides line up with TRBD1. The CDR3 sequence is 14 residues long. V shed 4 bases and J 5 bases; nucleotides not matched to a gene: 7. Germline CDR1 and CDR2: MNHEY and SVGAGI. The CDR3 sequence: CASSSRQGSDEQYF. The CDR3 DNA is TGTGCCAGCAGTTCTAGACAGGGGTCGGACGAGCAGTACTTC.

This clonotype was found many times. V is TRBV9 and J is TRBJ1-1; 7 bases are a match to TRBD1. The CDR3 is 15 amino acids. The ends lost 3 bases at V and 0 bases at J; junction bases unmatched: 5. Germline CDR1 and CDR2: SGDLS and YYNGEE. CDR3 nucleotide sequence: TGTGCCAGCAGCGCAGGGGACAGACTGAACACTGAAGCTTTCTTT. Protein product: CASSAGDRLNTEAFF. Using reference TRBV9 and TRBJ1-1 for the parts outside the CDR3, the full variable domain is DSGVTQTPKHLITATGQRVTLRCSPRSGDLSVYWYQQSLDQGLQFLIQYYNGEERAKGNILERFSAQQFPDLHSELNLSSLELGDSALYFCASSAGDRLNTEAFFGQGTRLTVV.

This sequence joins TRBV28 and TRBJ1-1; D not certain. In germline, CDR1 is MDHEN, CDR2 SYDVKM. The CDR3 totals 14 residues. V gave up 6 bases and J gave up 1 base, with 12 bases separating them. The CDR3 nucleotides are TGTGCCAGCAGACCACATAACCCGAACACTGAAGCTTTCTTT. It specifies CASRPHNPNTEAFF.

CDR3 DNA sequence: TGTGCCAGCAGCTTGGACAGGGAAATCTACAATGAGCAGTTCTTC. Protein sequence: CASSLDREIYNEQFF. The chain uses TRBV7-6 and TRBJ2-1; 8 bases fit TRBD1. Germline CDR1 and CDR2: SGHVS and FNYEAQ. The ends lost 3 bases at V and 3 bases at J; junction bases unmatched: 4. The CDR3 covers 15 residues.

This clonotype was picked up a small number of times. The chain carries TRBV2 and TRBJ2-1; 9 positions agree with TRBD1. CDR3 length: 15 amino acids. V lost 0 bases and J lost 6; bases outside the gene matches: 3. CDR1 is SNHLY, CDR2 FYNNEI, per germline. CDR3 residues: CASSEARTGVNEQFF. CDR3 DNA sequence: TGTGCCAGCAGTGAAGCCCGGACAGGGGTCAATGAGCAGTTCTTC.

The table lists this clonotype with many counts. The genes are TRBV28 and TRBJ1-6, with D hard to call. Germline V gene lookup returns CDR1 MDHEN and CDR2 SYDVKM. This CDR3 is 17 amino acids long. V was cut by 3 bases and J by 0 bases, with 12 bases left in between. The CDR3 here is CASSLIRITSYNSPLHF. The DNA for the CDR3 is TGTGCCAGCAGTTTGATCCGAATAACCTCCTATAATTCACCCCTCCACTTT.

The chain employs TRBV11-1 and TRBJ1-5; the D gene is possibly TRBD1 (6 bases). The CDR3 extends over 18 amino acids. Germline V gene sequence: CDR1 SGHAT, CDR2 FQDESV (reference sequence). V was clipped by 1 base and J by 0 bases, with 16 bases between them. The CDR3 is CASSLGNREDDSNQPQHF. CDR3 bases: TGTGCCAGCAGCTTAGGGAACAGGGAAGATGATAGCAATCAGCCCCAGCATTTT.

CDR3 nucleotide sequence: TGTGCCAGCAGCCCCTACAGGGCGAACACTGAAGCTTTCTTT. The encoded protein is CASSPYRANTEAFF. V gene TRBV7-9 combines with J gene TRBJ1-1, with a tentative D call TRBD1 (6 bases). CDR3 length: 14 residues. Germline lookup yields CDR1 SEHNR and CDR2 FQNEAQ (reference sequence). Deletions cut 5 bases from V and 1 base from J, with 11 bases between. Full variable domain (rest looked up from reference TRBV7-9 and TRBJ1-1): DTGVSQNPRHKITKRGQNVTFRCDPISEHNRLYWYRQTLGQGPEFLTYFQNEAQLEKSRLLSDRFSAERPKGSFSTLEIQRTEQGDSAMYLCASSPYRANTEAFFGQGTRLTVV.